This T cell receptor beta chain derives from a study of blood T cell repertoires in COVID-19. Study-wide context: The United States, Italy and Spain provided the acute and convalescent COVID-19 samples. T cells, B-cell-depleted T cells, or PBMCs supplied cDNA or gDNA.

Participant reports of clinical history set cohort assignment. Recovered status applied to Cohort 3 donors who had two consecutive negative PCRs. It also applied to those with clearance or with symptom resolution. This table comes from immunoSEQ multiplex PCR, and its TCRdb copy is limited to in-frame clones, with some not included. The table has more than 250,000 clones, just over 85% seen once. The clonotype comes from a woman younger than 35 who had recovered from COVID-19. The specimen sequenced was PBMCs or T cells enriched from blood (not recorded which).

For the CDR3, the DNA is TGTGCCAGCAGCGTGGTAGGGGCTGGGGCCAACGTCCTGACTTTC. The encoded protein is CASSVVGAGANVLTF. V is TRBV7-9 and J is TRBJ2-6, with a tentative D call TRBD1 (5 bases). CDR1 is SEHNR, CDR2 FQNEAQ, per germline (reference sequence). CDR3 length: 15 residues. V dropped 5 bases and J dropped 2 bases, with 10 bases sitting between them.